A selection of T cell receptor beta chains follows, all from one sample in a study of early T cells in non-severe SARS-CoV-2 infection. TCRdb processed the 5' RACE reads anew with MiXCR; each CDR3 protein has one entry. The sample consists of some 32,000 distinct CDR3 sequences, approximately 5.4% of them appearing once. The specimen was whole blood. These receptors were taken from an adult who was a healthcare worker with PCR-confirmed SARS-CoV-2 infection or an uninfected control (not recorded which). Both conserved end residues are part of each CDR3. Fields, in order: J gene, V gene, CDR3 length, D gene, clone size, CDR3 DNA, CDR3 protein. The D gene is left open where the match is weak. Some rows have no size entry. The others give once, few or many, or a class for an expanded clone.

J: TRBJ1-3
V: TRBV27
length: 13
D: .
size: many
DNA: TGTGCCAGCAGTCTCGAACTTGGAAACACCATATATTTT
CDR3: CASSLELGNTIYF

J: TRBJ1-1
V: TRBV28
length: 14
D: TRBD1
size: many
DNA: TGTGCCAGCAGCCTGGGACAGAAGAACACTGAAGCTTTCTTT
CDR3: CASSLGQKNTEAFF

J: TRBJ1-1
V: TRBV5-5
length: 16
D: .
size: .
DNA: TGTGCCAGCAGCTTGAGAATTGGTCAGGGGAACACTGAAGCTTTCTTT
CDR3: CASSLRIGQGNTEAFF

J: TRBJ2-7
V: TRBV12-3/TRBV12-4
length: 12
D: .
size: many
DNA: TGTGCCAGCAGCGGGACGGTTGTCGAGCAGTACTTC
CDR3: CASSGTVVEQYF

J: TRBJ2-7
V: TRBV30
length: 11
D: .
size: many
DNA: TGTGCCTGGAGCCAAGCAGCCGAGCAGTACTTC
CDR3: CAWSQAAEQYF

J: TRBJ2-2
V: TRBV6-2/TRBV6-3
length: 15
D: .
size: many
DNA: TGTGCCAGCAGTTACAGGGGGGCGAACACCGGGGAGCTGTTTTTT
CDR3: CASSYRGANTGELFF

J: TRBJ2-7
V: TRBV21-1
length: 16
D: .
size: many
DNA: TGTGCCAGCAGCAATAATACCGGACAGGGGACCTACGAGCAGTACTTC
CDR3: CASSNNTGQGTYEQYF

J: TRBJ2-3
V: TRBV7-6
length: 14
D: .
size: many
DNA: TGTGCCAGCACCTTAAACCGGGTCTCGGATACGCAGTATTTT
CDR3: CASTLNRVSDTQYF

J: TRBJ2-7
V: TRBV3-1
length: 12
D: .
size: .
DNA: TGTGCCAGCAGCCCAGGGAAATACGAGCAGTACTTC
CDR3: CASSPGKYEQYF

J: TRBJ2-7
V: TRBV4-2
length: 16
D: TRBD2
size: few
DNA: TGTGCCAGCAGCCACGGGGGACTAGCGGGGTCCTACGAGCAGTACTTC
CDR3: CASSHGGLAGSYEQYF

J: TRBJ2-1
V: TRBV15
length: 16
D: .
size: many
DNA: TGTGCCACCAGCAGCGCCCCGACTGATGAATACAATGAGCAGTTCTTC
CDR3: CATSSAPTDEYNEQFF

J: TRBJ2-7
V: TRBV7-2
length: 14
D: TRBD2
size: many
DNA: TGTGCCAGCAGCAAAGGACTAGCCGTGACTGAGCAGTACTTC
CDR3: CASSKGLAVTEQYF

J: TRBJ2-7
V: TRBV18
length: 17
D: TRBD2
size: many
DNA: TGTGCCAGCTCAATTGAGGCAACCGAGAGGGTAGCGGGGCTCTCGTACTTC
CDR3: CASSIEATERVAGLSYF

J: TRBJ2-1
V: TRBV19
length: 18
D: TRBD2
size: few
DNA: TGTGCCAGTAGTCTTAGCGGGAGGGCCTTTTGGGCCTACAATGAGCAGTTCTTC
CDR3: CASSLSGRAFWAYNEQFF

J: TRBJ1-1
V: TRBV6-6
length: 15
D: TRBD1
size: .
DNA: TGTGCCAGCAGTTACATACAGGGGCCGGGCACTGAAGCTTTCTTT
CDR3: CASSYIQGPGTEAFF

J: TRBJ2-7
V: TRBV4-1
length: 16
D: .
size: .
DNA: TGCGCCAGCAGCCGGGGCACAGGGAGAAGCTCCTACGAGCAGTACTTC
CDR3: CASSRGTGRSSYEQYF

J: TRBJ1-3
V: TRBV11-2
length: 16
D: .
size: .
DNA: TGTGCCAGCAGTCGTAGGGGGGCGCGGCCCGGAAACACCATATATTTT
CDR3: CASSRRGARPGNTIYF

J: TRBJ2-5
V: TRBV9
length: 14
D: .
size: few
DNA: TGTGCCAGCAGCACCCTTGCGGATGGGGAGACCCAGTACTTC
CDR3: CASSTLADGETQYF

J: TRBJ2-2
V: TRBV5-1
length: 14
D: .
size: many
DNA: TGCGCCAGCAGCTCAGGGCCGGGGACCGGGGAGCTGTTTTTT
CDR3: CASSSGPGTGELFF

J: TRBJ2-3
V: TRBV7-6
length: 17
D: TRBD1
size: few
DNA: TGTGCCAGCAGCTTAAGGTTCCGGGACAGGGTCACAGATACGCAGTATTTT
CDR3: CASSLRFRDRVTDTQYF